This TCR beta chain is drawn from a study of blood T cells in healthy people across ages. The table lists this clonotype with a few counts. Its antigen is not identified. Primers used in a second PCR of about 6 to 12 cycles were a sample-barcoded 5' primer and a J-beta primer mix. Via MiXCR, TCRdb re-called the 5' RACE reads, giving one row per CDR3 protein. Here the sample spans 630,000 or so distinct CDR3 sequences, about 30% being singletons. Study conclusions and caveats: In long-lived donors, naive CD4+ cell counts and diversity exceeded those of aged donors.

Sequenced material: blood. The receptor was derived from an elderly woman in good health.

CDR3 sequence: CASSEALHYEQFF. CDR3 DNA: TGTGCCAGCAGTGAAGCGCTTCATTATGAGCAGTTCTTC. The gene calls are TRBV6-1 and TRBJ2-1; D is undetermined. The CDR3 consists of 13 residues. Deletions cut 0 bases from V and 8 bases from J, with 8 bases between. Germline V gives CDR1 MNHNS, CDR2 SASEGT.